This is a list of T cell receptor beta chains from one sample in a study of blood T cell repertoires in COVID-19. Sequenced by immunoSEQ multiplex PCR; TCRdb stores in-frame clones only, minus some. The sample contains about 220,000 clones, more than 65% of which appear only once. The sample was peripheral blood. The receptors come from a woman of 80 years or more with acute or convalescent COVID-19. Both conserved end residues are trimmed from each CDR3. A D gene is named only where the DNA matches it firmly.

V gene,CDR3 length,D gene,CDR3 protein
TRBV6-5,13,TRBD1,ASSPLGQGRVPLH
TRBV5-1,14,.,ASSAGRDSRDTEAF
TRBV5-1,15,TRBD2,ASSLILGGGDQDTQY
TRBV19,13,.,ASSTFLLLNYGYT
TRBV24-1,10,.,ATRDSSYGYT
TRBV3-1/TRBV3-2,11,.,ATQTGLYNEQF
TRBV19,11,TRBD2,ASSTGGEETQY
TRBV6-2/TRBV6-3,19,TRBD2,ASSVPGLAGGPLSSYNEQF
TRBV11-3,15,TRBD2,ASSLVGSGGGTDTQY
TRBV9,12,.,ASSVETGNTEAF
TRBV2,10,TRBD1,ASGLTGIEGF
TRBV6-1,13,TRBD2,ASTESGGGWETQY
TRBV19,11,TRBD1,ASWDRGNTEAF
TRBV28,10,.,AILQGDYGYT
TRBV19,12,TRBD2,ASSNSGGQETQY
TRBV19,11,.,ASSIDGNQPQH
TRBV5-6,12,.,ASSSGLPNEKLF
TRBV29-1,12,TRBD2,SVKGLAGTGELF
TRBV6-2/TRBV6-3,14,.,ASSGFRGIRNQPQH
TRBV19,12,.,ASSIPQQSHTQY
TRBV7-9,13,.,ASSLARALSNEQF
TRBV3-1/TRBV3-2,12,TRBD1,ASTRQGMGTEAF
TRBV19,13,TRBD1,ASSPRQGSYNEQF
TRBV4-3,13,.,ASSQESQGQETQY
TRBV25-1,14,TRBD1,ASSEYGGRGDYGYT
TRBV27,10,TRBD2,ASSFIAGTQY
TRBV30,12,TRBD1,AWNVQGSYNEQF
TRBV19,13,TRBD1,ASSTGTAFTYGYT
TRBV11-3,16,.,ASSHLRDTSTSNTEAF
TRBV3-1/TRBV3-2,13,.,ASSQDPYSGNEQF
TRBV9,13,.,ASSVGTGSGNTIY
TRBV7-9,11,.,ASSPPWTEGYT
TRBV5-4,12,.,ASSSPDRPYGYT
TRBV5-1,13,.,ASSLARQRNTEAF
TRBV7-6,16,TRBD2,ASTNTGGGRGYTGELF
TRBV5-5,13,.,ASSLSNRPNTEAF
TRBV19,13,TRBD1,ASSPPWTGGGPQH
TRBV12-3/TRBV12-4,9,TRBD1,ASRGQGLTF
TRBV6-1,16,TRBD2,ASSELTSGGARTGELF
TRBV6-5,13,TRBD1,ASSNQGAGTDTQY
TRBV14,11,.,ASSQTRGSEAF
TRBV28,11,.,ASWGLNTGELF
TRBV5-5,11,.,ASSWDMNQPQH
TRBV9,14,.,ASSVMGSTSGETQY
TRBV7-3,12,TRBD1,ASSARTGGGELF